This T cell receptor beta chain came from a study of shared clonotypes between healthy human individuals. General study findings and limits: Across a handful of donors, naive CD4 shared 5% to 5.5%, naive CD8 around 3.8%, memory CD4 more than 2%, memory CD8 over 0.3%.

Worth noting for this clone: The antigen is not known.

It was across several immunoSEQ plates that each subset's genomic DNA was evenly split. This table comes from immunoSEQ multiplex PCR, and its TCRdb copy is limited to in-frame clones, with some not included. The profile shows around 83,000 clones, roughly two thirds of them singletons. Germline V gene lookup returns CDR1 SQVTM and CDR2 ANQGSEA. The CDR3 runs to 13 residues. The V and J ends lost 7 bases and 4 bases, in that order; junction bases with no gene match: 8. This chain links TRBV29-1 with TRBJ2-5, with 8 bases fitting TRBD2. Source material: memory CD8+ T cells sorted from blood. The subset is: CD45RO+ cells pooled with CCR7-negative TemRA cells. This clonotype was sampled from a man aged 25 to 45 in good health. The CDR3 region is CSAIPGLVETQYF. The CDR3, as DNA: TGCAGCGCTATCCCGGGACTAGTAGAGACCCAGTACTTC.